The TCR beta chain described here comes from a study of T cell repertoires in cytomegalovirus infection. The wider study: CMV infection plus the matching HLA type was flagged by public TCR beta signatures. Notes on the study in general: The response measured ex vivo was dominated by TCR beta clonotypes (HLA-C-restricted and CMV-specific). The cumulative frequency of public TCR beta families identified carriers of CMV plus the relevant HLA.

This clonotype came up a few times. Its antigen is still unknown. Per germline, CDR1 LNHNV and CDR2 YYDKDF (reference sequence). Deletions cut 7 bases from V and 3 bases from J, with 20 bases between. The CDR3 sequence is 16 residues long. TCRdb recomputed calls from the reads with MiXCR, one row per CDR3 protein. This sample yields about 130,000 distinct CDR3 sequences, of which roughly a quarter are seen a single time; 34% belongs to the top ten. Specimen: PBMCs, sequenced either directly or after in vitro stimulation (not recorded which). The sequence came from a human donor in good health (CMV status not recorded). Some clones in this sample may be carry-over from other donors' samples. This chain links TRBV15 with TRBJ2-3, with a weak D call TRBD2 (6 bases). Here the CDR3 DNA reads TGTGCCACCAAAACTCGTGTCGGAGGGGCAACAGATACGCAGTATTTT. It specifies CATKTRVGGATDTQYF.